This T cell receptor beta chain emerged from a study of cytomegalovirus exposure and HLA in healthy donors. On this clone itself: Antigen: not known.

Unrecorded immune exposure was likely among donors, who were nominally healthy when sampled. Germline CDR1 MNHEY, CDR2 SMNVEV (reference sequence). CDR3 size: 16 residues. V lost 4 bases and J 0 bases, leaving 14 bases between the germline ends. PCR amplification relied on 60 Vbeta primers (plus 13 Jbeta primers). Assay used: immunoSEQ multiplex PCR; TCRdb lists only in-frame clones, some missing. The data hold roughly 110,000 clones, with 65% to 75% observed a single time. Overall study findings and caveats: In an earlier analysis, about 87% or about 30%: the productive usage of most TCR beta V segments.

Sequenced: PBMCs. This chain joins TRBV27 and TRBJ2-3, with a possible D match to TRBD2 (5 bases). The TCR was taken from a middle-aged woman in good health and CMV-seropositive. The CDR3 DNA follows: TGTGCCAGCAGTTCGCTGGAGGCGTCTAGCACAGATACGCAGTATTTT. This codes for CASSSLEASSTDTQYF.